The 19 T cell receptor beta chains listed next were all sequenced from one sample in a study of blood T cell repertoires in COVID-19. Generated by immunoSEQ multiplex PCR, the TCRdb table keeps only in-frame clones and is missing some. The sample holds around 100,000 clones, about 90% seen once. The sequenced material came from peripheral blood. The receptors come from a man younger than 40 in a cohort sampled during active COVID-19.

The V call is TRBV5-1, the J call TRBJ2-2, with 9 bases aligning to TRBD1. The CDR3 is 16 amino acids. J was trimmed by 4 bases and V by 3 bases; bases with no gene match: 7. CDR1 SGHRS and CDR2 YFSETQ come from the germline V gene. DNA of the CDR3: TGCGCCAGCAGCTCACAGGGGGCAGGAAGCACCGGGGAGCTGTTTTTT. As protein: CASSSQGAGSTGELFF.

A single count supports this clone. This sequence joins TRBV19 and TRBJ2-7; TRBD1 matches 8 bases. The CDR3 length is 14 residues. Germline V gene sequence: CDR1 LNHDA, CDR2 SQIVND (reference sequence). After removal of 5 bases from V and 2 bases from J, the junction contained 5 bases not matched to a gene. In DNA form, the CDR3 reads TGTGCCAGTAGTGCAAAACAGGGGGCCTACGAGCAGTACTTC. Translated, it gives CASSAKQGAYEQYF.

This clone was seen a single time. This chain links TRBV2 with TRBJ2-3; tentative D call: TRBD2 (5 bases). V was pared by 5 bases and J by 0 bases, with 6 bases between. The CDR3 has 13 amino acids. CDR1 and CDR2 from the germline V gene are SNHLY and FYNNEI. The CDR3: CASSRTSTDTQYF. CDR3 nucleotides: TGTGCCAGCAGTCGGACTAGCACAGATACGCAGTATTTT.

V and J are TRBV30 and TRBJ1-1, with D uncertain. The CDR3 has 12 amino acids. Trimming took off 0 bases at V and 7 bases at J, with 9 bases between the two ends. Per the germline V gene, CDR1 is GTSNPN and CDR2 is SVGIG (reference sequence). CDR3 sequence: CAWSVSSGEAFF. DNA for the CDR3: TGTGCCTGGAGTGTATCCAGTGGTGAAGCTTTCTTT.

This sequence joins TRBV6-1 and TRBJ2-3; tentatively, D is TRBD2 (6 bases). With 2 bases removed from V and 6 bases from J, the gap between germline ends came to 12 bases. Germline CDR1 is MNHNS and CDR2 is SASEGT. This CDR3 is built from 14 residues. CDR3 in amino acids: CASSENGGRDTQYF. DNA of the CDR3: TGTGCCAGCAGTGAAAACGGAGGGAGGGATACGCAGTATTTT.

The chain couples TRBV28 to TRBJ1-5, with 11 bases matching TRBD1. CDR1 and CDR2 (germline): MDHEN, SYDVKM. J was trimmed by 5 bases and V by 3 bases; bases with no gene match: 3. The CDR3 loop spans 15 amino acids. The CDR3 DNA reads TGTGCCAGCAGTTTGGGGGGACAGGGGGATCAGCCCCAGCATTTT. This sequence encodes CASSLGGQGDQPQHF.

The J gene is TRBJ1-1, the V gene TRBV5-5; D unresolved. This CDR3 contains 13 residues. Trimming pared 2 bases from V and 1 base from J, leaving 6 bases between. Germline V gene lookup returns CDR1 SGHKS and CDR2 YYEKEE (reference sequence). CDR3 sequence (DNA): TGTGCCAGCAGCTTACCAGGGAACACTGAAGCTTTCTTT. This codes for CASSLPGNTEAFF. Based on the CDR3 plus reference TRBV5-5 and TRBJ1-1, the full variable domain is DAGVTQSPTHLIKTRGQQVTLRCSPISGHKSVSWYQQVLGQGPQFIFQYYEKEERGRGNFPDRFSARQFPNYSSELNVNALLLGDSALYLCASSLPGNTEAFFGQGTRLTVV.

This chain uses TRBV7-3 with TRBJ1-6, with 10 bases fitting TRBD1. V gave up 0 bases and J gave up 7 bases; unmatched junction bases: 0. The CDR3 is 15 residues long. Germline CDR1 is SGHTA and CDR2 is FQGTGA. The CDR3 here is CASSLTTGGNSPLHF. CDR3 nucleotides: TGTGCCAGCAGCTTAACGACAGGGGGCAATTCACCCCTCCACTTT.

Concerning this clone itself: Its ends do not fully match the called genes, so a read error is possible. The V gene is TRBV19, the J gene TRBJ2-2, with 10 bases fitting TRBD1. Germline CDR1 LNHDA, CDR2 SQIVND (reference sequence). This CDR3 spans 17 amino acids. The CDR3 loop reads CASSSRRTGGGTGELFF. Written as DNA, the CDR3 is TGTGCCAGCAGTAGTAGACGGACAGGGGGGGGAACCGGGGAGCTGTTTTTT.

The chain joins TRBV5-1 to TRBJ1-2; 10 nucleotides agree with TRBD1. V trimming: 3 bases; J trimming: 2 bases; junction bases outside the gene matches: 4. This CDR3 has 15 residues. The germline V gene encodes CDR1 SGHRS and CDR2 YFSETQ. Here the CDR3 reads CASSSGTGVNYGYTF. The CDR3 region has the DNA TGCGCCAGCAGCTCCGGGACAGGGGTGAACTATGGCTACACCTTC.

J is TRBJ2-5 and V is TRBV6-1, with 10 bases lining up with TRBD1. The V gene's germline CDR1 is MNHNS and CDR2 SASEGT. This CDR3 spans 16 amino acids. J lost 5 bases, V lost 2 bases, and 8 bases had no gene match. The CDR3 sequence: CASSEQTGQGLETQYF. DNA for the CDR3: TGTGCCAGCAGTGAACAGACGGGACAGGGGCTGGAGACCCAGTACTTC.

The chain carries TRBV12-3 or TRBV12-4 and TRBJ1-1, with TRBD1 matching 8 bases. V trimming: 6 bases; J trimming: 7 bases; junction bases outside the gene matches: 4. The CDR3 spans 12 residues. The CDR3 protein is CASSQGAGEAFF. As DNA, the CDR3 is TGTGCCAGCAGCCAGGGGGCCGGTGAAGCTTTCTTT.

This clone showed up just a few times. The chain recombines TRBV4-3 with TRBJ1-4; D gene uncertain. The CDR3 covers 16 residues. V lost 0 bases and J 4 bases, leaving 12 bases between the germline ends. CDR1 is LGHNA, CDR2 YSLEER, per germline. This CDR3 is CASSQDPGVLNEKLFF. In DNA form, the CDR3 reads TGCGCCAGCAGCCAAGATCCCGGGGTACTTAATGAAAAACTGTTTTTT.

The V and J genes are TRBV18 and TRBJ1-1; D might be TRBD1 (5 bases). Germline CDR1 is KGHSH and CDR2 is LQKENI. V lost 6 bases and J 6 bases, leaving 20 bases between the germline ends. The CDR3 runs 15 residues. CDR3 in DNA: TGTGCCAGCTCTCAAATTCGGGGGTCCCCTCCTGAAGCTTTCTTT. Protein product: CASSQIRGSPPEAFF.

The V and J genes are TRBV2 and TRBJ2-1; TRBD1 aligns across 9 bases. The CDR3 covers 15 residues. The V gene's germline CDR1 is SNHLY and CDR2 FYNNEI. Trimming took 7 bases from V and 4 from J; bases not matched to a gene: 8. The CDR3 bases are TGTGCCAGCATTGGGCGTGGGACAGGGTACAATGAGCAGTTCTTC. It encodes CASIGRGTGYNEQFF.

V gene TRBV19 combines with J gene TRBJ2-7, with a possible D match to TRBD1 (5 bases). The germline gives CDR1 LNHDA, CDR2 SQIVND (reference sequence). The ends were cut back, 6 bases at V and 0 bases at J, with 21 bases in the middle. The CDR3 totals 17 residues. CDR3 residues: CASSSWPQGRGSYEQYF. Here the CDR3 DNA reads TGTGCCAGTAGCTCGTGGCCGCAGGGAAGAGGCTCCTACGAGCAGTACTTC.

The chain couples TRBV18 to TRBJ1-1; D call uncertain. The CDR3 consists of 14 residues. The V gene's germline CDR1 is KGHSH and CDR2 LQKENI. V was shortened by 6 bases and J by 1 base, with 12 bases between the two germline ends. CDR3 in amino acids: CASSPTVKNTEAFF. The CDR3 DNA reads TGTGCCAGCTCCCCTACCGTAAAGAACACTGAAGCTTTCTTT.

This chain joins TRBV27 and TRBJ2-1, with TRBD1 identical over 8 bases. Germline V gives CDR1 MNHEY, CDR2 SMNVEV (reference sequence). The CDR3 has 15 residues. V shed 5 bases and J 2 bases; nucleotides not matched to a gene: 5. The CDR3 DNA follows: TGTGCCAGCAGTCCCCCGGACAGGGCCTACAATGAGCAGTTCTTC. This sequence encodes CASSPPDRAYNEQFF.

The chain carries TRBV5-8 and TRBJ1-2; 12 bases are shared with TRBD1. The CDR3 has 14 residues. The V segment lost 4 bases and the J segment 6 bases; nucleotides outside the gene matches: 4. CDR1 SGHTS and CDR2 YDEGEE come from the germline V gene. The CDR3 here is CASSRDRGQDGYTF. The CDR3 bases are TGTGCCAGCAGCCGGGACAGGGGGCAAGATGGCTACACCTTC.